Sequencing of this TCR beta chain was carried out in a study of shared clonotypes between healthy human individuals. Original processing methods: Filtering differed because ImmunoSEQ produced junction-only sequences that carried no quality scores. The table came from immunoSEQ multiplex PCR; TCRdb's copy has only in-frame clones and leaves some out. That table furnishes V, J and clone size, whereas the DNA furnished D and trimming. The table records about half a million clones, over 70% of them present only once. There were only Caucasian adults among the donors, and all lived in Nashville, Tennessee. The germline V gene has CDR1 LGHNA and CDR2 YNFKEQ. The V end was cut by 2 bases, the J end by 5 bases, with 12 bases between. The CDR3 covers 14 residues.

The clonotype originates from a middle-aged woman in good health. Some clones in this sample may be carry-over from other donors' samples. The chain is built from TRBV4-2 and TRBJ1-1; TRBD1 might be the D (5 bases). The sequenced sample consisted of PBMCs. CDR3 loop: CASSQTGTGTEAFF. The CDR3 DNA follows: TGTGCCAGCAGCCAAACCGGGACGGGGACTGAAGCTTTCTTT.